A selection of T cell receptor beta chains follows, all from one sample in a study of cytomegalovirus exposure and HLA in healthy donors. Using immunoSEQ multiplex PCR, the repertoire was profiled, and TCRdb retains in-frame clones only, with some absent. The data show 100,000 to 150,000 clones, with around four fifths seen just once and 1.2% held by the top ten. Sample: PBMCs. These receptors were obtained from a boy between 5 and 17 years old in good health and CMV-seronegative. CDR3s include the opening cysteine and the closing phenylalanine or tryptophan. A D gene is named only where the DNA matches it firmly. Expanded clones are given a class, and other clones once, few, many or no size at all.

NA | TRBJ2-6 | NA | TRBV30 | CAYGGANVLTF | TGTGCCTACGGTGGGGCCAACGTCCTGACTTTC
TRBD2 | TRBJ2-1 | NA | TRBV7-2 | CASSYQPGLAGYNEQFF | TGTGCCAGCAGCTATCAACCGGGACTAGCGGGATACAATGAGCAGTTCTTC
NA | TRBJ1-4 | NA | TRBV6-1 | CASSHPGLGVEKLFF | TGTGCCAGCAGTCATCCGGGACTGGGGGTAGAAAAACTGTTTTTT
NA | TRBJ1-2 | few | TRBV30 | CAWSPPPLQGLSYGYTF | TGTGCCTGGAGTCCTCCCCCGCTACAGGGTTTGAGCTATGGCTACACCTTC
NA | TRBJ2-1 | NA | TRBV10-3 | CAINRGTGEDEQFF | TGTGCCATCAATCGTGGGACTGGGGAAGATGAGCAGTTCTTC
TRBD1 | TRBJ1-2 | few | TRBV5-4 | CASSQPRTGGYTF | TGTGCCAGCAGCCAACCCCGGACAGGTGGCTACACCTTC
TRBD1 | TRBJ1-4 | NA | TRBV6-5 | CASSYTAYRGEKLFF | TGTGCCAGCAGTTACACGGCTTACAGGGGCGAAAAACTGTTTTTT
NA | TRBJ2-3 | NA | TRBV19 | CASRAEVSTDTQYF | TGTGCCAGTAGGGCGGAAGTCTCCACAGATACGCAGTATTTT
NA | TRBJ1-3 | NA | TRBV5-1 | CASSLDGQSGNTIYF | TGCGCCAGCAGCTTGGATGGGCAATCTGGAAACACCATATATTTT
TRBD1 | TRBJ2-3 | NA | TRBV9 | CASSDRGPPDTQYF | TGTGCCAGCTCGGACAGGGGGCCCCCAGATACGCAGTATTTT
NA | TRBJ2-7 | NA | TRBV5-8 | CASSSPGDVGDEQYF | TGTGCCAGCAGCTCCCCAGGGGACGTCGGCGACGAGCAGTACTTC
TRBD2 | TRBJ2-1 | few | TRBV4-2 | CASSLGTSGPYEQFF | TGTGCCAGCAGCCTCGGGACTAGCGGACCCTATGAGCAGTTCTTC
NA | TRBJ1-2 | few | TRBV7-8 | CASSQGFNYGYTF | TGTGCCAGCAGCCAGGGGTTTAACTATGGCTACACCTTC
TRBD1 | TRBJ2-1 | NA | TRBV25-1 | CASSKGALWGSYNEQFF | TGTGCCAGCAGTAAGGGGGCGCTTTGGGGCTCCTACAATGAGCAGTTCTTC
NA | TRBJ2-7 | few | TRBV7-2 | CASSLEGLASRPSSYEQYF | TGTGCCAGCAGCTTAGAGGGACTCGCTTCGCGACCAAGCTCCTACGAGCAGTACTTC
NA | TRBJ1-4 | NA | TRBV11-2 | CASSLGRGEKLFF | TGTGCCAGCAGCTTAGGCCGCGGTGAAAAACTGTTTTTT
NA | TRBJ1-2 | NA | TRBV9 | CASSRGEGSYGYTF | TGTGCCAGCAGTAGAGGGGAGGGAAGCTATGGCTACACCTTC
NA | TRBJ1-3 | NA | TRBV30 | CACAGRSGNTIYF | TGTGCCTGCGCGGGTCGGTCTGGAAACACCATATATTTT
TRBD1 | TRBJ2-2 | NA | TRBV11-3 | CASSPRDRGPGELFF | TGTGCCAGCAGCCCGCGGGACAGGGGGCCCGGGGAGCTGTTTTTT
TRBD2 | TRBJ2-1 | NA | TRBV5-4 | CASRSTGLAGVHNEQFF | TGTGCCAGCAGATCAACCGGTCTAGCGGGAGTACATAATGAGCAGTTCTTC
NA | TRBJ2-2 | NA | TRBV11-2 | CASSLESSPTGELFF | TGTGCCAGCAGCTTAGAATCTAGCCCCACCGGGGAGCTGTTTTTT
NA | TRBJ2-3 | NA | TRBV11-3 | CASSPRVNRPADTQYF | TGTGCCAGCAGCCCTCGCGTAAACCGCCCCGCAGATACGCAGTATTTT
NA | TRBJ1-1 | NA | TRBV19 | CASSPRGGSRDTEAFF | TGTGCCAGTAGTCCCCGGGGAGGCTCTCGGGACACTGAAGCTTTCTTT
NA | TRBJ2-7 | NA | TRBV6-1 | CASSEDPQSPQYF | TGTGCCAGCAGTGAAGACCCACAATCTCCGCAGTACTTC
NA | TRBJ2-2 | once | TRBV4-2 | CASSPHQDWNTGELFF | TGTGCCAGCAGCCCACATCAAGACTGGAACACCGGGGAGCTGTTTTTT
TRBD2 | TRBJ2-7 | NA | TRBV11-3 | CASSLVGTSGLYYEQYF | TGTGCCAGCAGCCTGGTCGGGACTAGCGGATTATACTACGAGCAGTACTTC
TRBD2 | TRBJ2-3 | NA | TRBV4-1 | CASSQVGLALSTDTQYF | TGCGCCAGCAGCCAAGTCGGACTAGCCCTTAGCACAGATACGCAGTATTTT
TRBD2 | TRBJ2-5 | NA | TRBV7-2 | CASSLLGGRPGETQYF | TGTGCCAGCAGCTTACTTGGCGGGAGACCCGGGGAGACCCAGTACTTC
TRBD1 | TRBJ1-4 | NA | TRBV4-3 | CASSIGTARNEKLFF | TGCGCCAGCAGCATCGGGACAGCTCGAAATGAAAAACTGTTTTTT
NA | TRBJ1-1 | few | TRBV7-9 | CASSLRQVNTEAFF | TGTGCCAGCAGCTTACGCCAGGTCAACACTGAAGCTTTCTTT
NA | TRBJ2-5 | NA | TRBV2 | CATRATRETQYF | TGTGCCACCAGGGCTACGCGGGAGACCCAGTACTTC
NA | TRBJ2-5 | NA | TRBV5-1 | CASSFALKAQETQYF | TGCGCCAGCAGCTTCGCCCTAAAAGCGCAAGAGACCCAGTACTTC
NA | TRBJ2-7 | NA | TRBV6-5 | CASSYSGSGFYEQYF | TGTGCCAGCAGTTATAGCGGATCTGGGTTCTACGAGCAGTACTTC
TRBD1 | TRBJ1-2 | NA | TRBV29-1 | CSVEGRDSFSYGYTF | TGCAGCGTTGAAGGGAGGGACAGCTTTTCCTATGGCTACACCTTC
NA | TRBJ2-2 | NA | TRBV18 | CASSPQEGTGELFF | TGTGCCAGCTCACCACAGGAGGGCACCGGGGAGCTGTTTTTT
NA | TRBJ2-3 | NA | TRBV6-1 | CASSRGHTDTQYF | TGTGCCAGCAGTAGGGGACACACAGATACGCAGTATTTT
NA | TRBJ1-5 | NA | TRBV19 | CASARRGGNQPQHF | TGTGCCAGTGCAAGAAGGGGAGGGAATCAGCCCCAGCATTTT
NA | TRBJ2-1 | once | TRBV7-6 | CASSLYGSGSNEQFF | TGTGCCAGCAGCTTATACGGGAGCGGTAGCAATGAGCAGTTCTTC
TRBD2 | TRBJ2-1 | NA | TRBV13 | CASSPEGGTSGGAGQFF | TGTGCCAGCAGCCCCGAAGGCGGGACTAGCGGTGGGGCTGGGCAGTTCTTC
NA | TRBJ2-5 | NA | TRBV7-9 | CASSYSPSQETQYF | TGTGCCAGCAGCTATTCCCCTAGCCAAGAGACCCAGTACTTC
NA | TRBJ1-5 | NA | TRBV28 | CASRGRAGLLQPQHF | TGTGCCAGCAGGGGCCGGGCAGGGTTGCTTCAGCCCCAGCATTTT